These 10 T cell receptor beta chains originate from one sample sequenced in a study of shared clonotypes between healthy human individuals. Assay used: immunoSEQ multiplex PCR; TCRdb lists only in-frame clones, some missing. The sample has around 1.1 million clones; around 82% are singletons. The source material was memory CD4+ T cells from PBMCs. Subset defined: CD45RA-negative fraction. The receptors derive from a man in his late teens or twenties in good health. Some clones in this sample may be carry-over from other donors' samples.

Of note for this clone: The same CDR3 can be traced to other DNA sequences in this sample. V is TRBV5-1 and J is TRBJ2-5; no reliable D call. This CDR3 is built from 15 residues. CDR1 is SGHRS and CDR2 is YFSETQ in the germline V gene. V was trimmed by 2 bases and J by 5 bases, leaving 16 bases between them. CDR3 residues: CASSLAGSSPETQYF. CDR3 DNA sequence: TGCGCCAGCAGCTTAGCCGGGTCCAGCCCCGAGACCCAGTACTTC.

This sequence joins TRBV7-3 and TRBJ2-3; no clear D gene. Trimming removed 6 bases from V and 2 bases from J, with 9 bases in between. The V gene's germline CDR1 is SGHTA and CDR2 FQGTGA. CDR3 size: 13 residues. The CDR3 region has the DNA TGTGCCAGCAGTCCATTATTCACAGATACGCAGTATTTT. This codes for CASSPLFTDTQYF.

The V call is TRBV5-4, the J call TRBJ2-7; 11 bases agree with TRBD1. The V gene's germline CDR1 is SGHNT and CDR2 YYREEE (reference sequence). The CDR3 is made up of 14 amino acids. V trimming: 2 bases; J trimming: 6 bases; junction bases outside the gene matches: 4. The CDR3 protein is CASSFDGTGGEQYF. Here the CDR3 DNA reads TGTGCCAGCAGCTTTGATGGGACAGGGGGCGAGCAGTACTTC. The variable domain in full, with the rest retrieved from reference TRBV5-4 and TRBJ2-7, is ETGVTQSPTHLIKTRGQQVTLRCSSQSGHNTVSWYQQALGQGPQFIFQYYREEENGRGNFPPRFSGLQFPNYSSELNVNALELDDSALYLCASSFDGTGGEQYFGPGTRLTVT.

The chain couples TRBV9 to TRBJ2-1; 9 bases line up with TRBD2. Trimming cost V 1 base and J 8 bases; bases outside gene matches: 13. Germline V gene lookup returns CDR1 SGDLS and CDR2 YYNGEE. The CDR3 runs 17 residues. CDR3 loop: CASSVRKREVWYDEQFF. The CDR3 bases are TGTGCCAGCAGCGTACGGAAGCGGGAGGTGTGGTATGATGAGCAGTTCTTC.

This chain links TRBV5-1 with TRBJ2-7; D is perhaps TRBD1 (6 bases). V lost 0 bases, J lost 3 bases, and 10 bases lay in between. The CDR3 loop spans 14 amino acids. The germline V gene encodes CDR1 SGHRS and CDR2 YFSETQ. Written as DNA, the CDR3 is TGCGCCAGCAGCTTGGACAGGGTGGTCTACGAGCAGTACTTC. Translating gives CASSLDRVVYEQYF. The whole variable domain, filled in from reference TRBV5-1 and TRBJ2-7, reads KAGVTQTPRYLIKTRGQQVTLSCSPISGHRSVSWYQQTPGQGLQFLFEYFSETQRNKGNFPGRFSGRQFSNSRSEMNVSTLELGDSALYLCASSLDRVVYEQYFGPGTRLTVT.

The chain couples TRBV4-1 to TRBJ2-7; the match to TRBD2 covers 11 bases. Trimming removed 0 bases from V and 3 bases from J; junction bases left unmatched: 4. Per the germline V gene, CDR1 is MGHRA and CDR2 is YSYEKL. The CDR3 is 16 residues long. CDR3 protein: CASSQDRGTSGYEQYF. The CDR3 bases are TGCGCCAGCAGCCAAGATCGGGGGACTAGCGGCTACGAGCAGTACTTC.

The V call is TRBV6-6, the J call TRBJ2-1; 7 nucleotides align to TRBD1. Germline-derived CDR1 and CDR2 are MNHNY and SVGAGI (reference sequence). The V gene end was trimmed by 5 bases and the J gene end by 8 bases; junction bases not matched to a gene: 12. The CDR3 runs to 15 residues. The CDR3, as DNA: TGTGCCAGCAGTCAACCGTTGGGGACAGTGGATGAGCAGTTCTTC. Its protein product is CASSQPLGTVDEQFF.

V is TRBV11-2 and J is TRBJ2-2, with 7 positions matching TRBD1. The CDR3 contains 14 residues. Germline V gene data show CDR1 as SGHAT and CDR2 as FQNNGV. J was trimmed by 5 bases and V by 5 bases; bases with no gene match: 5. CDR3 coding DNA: TGTGCCAGCAGCCTCGACAGGGTAACCGGGGAGCTGTTTTTT. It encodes CASSLDRVTGELFF.

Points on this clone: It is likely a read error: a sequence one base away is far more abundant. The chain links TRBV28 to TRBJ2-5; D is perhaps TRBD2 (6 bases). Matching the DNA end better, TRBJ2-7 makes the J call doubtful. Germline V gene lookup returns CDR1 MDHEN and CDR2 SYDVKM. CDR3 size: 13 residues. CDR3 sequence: CASISTSSYEQYF. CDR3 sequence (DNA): TGTGCCAGCATTTCGACTAGCTCCTACGAGCAGTACTTC.

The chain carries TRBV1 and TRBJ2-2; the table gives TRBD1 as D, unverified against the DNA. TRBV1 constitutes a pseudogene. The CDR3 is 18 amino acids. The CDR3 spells CTSARGDTVCLGTGELFF. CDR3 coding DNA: TGCACCAGCGCCCGAGGGGACACCGTCTGCCTGGGCACCGGGGAGCTGTTTTTT.